This T cell receptor beta chain was sequenced during a study of blood T cell repertoires in COVID-19. The wider study: Donors in the United States, Italy and Spain gave samples during acute or convalescent COVID-19. T cells, B-cell-depleted T cells, or PBMCs supplied cDNA or gDNA.

Assay: immunoSEQ multiplex PCR; the TCRdb copy retains only in-frame clones and omits some. This table holds 140,000 or so clones, 80% to 90% found once. The V gene lost 5 bases and the J gene lost 0 bases, with 17 bases spanning the gap. Looked up from germline, CDR1 is KGHSH and CDR2 is LQKENI. The CDR3 is 17 residues long. The sequence was obtained from a woman aged 55-75 years with active COVID-19. The sequenced sample consisted of peripheral blood. The gene calls are TRBV18 and TRBJ1-3, with a weak D call TRBD1 (6 bases). The CDR3 region is CASSYALTGNSGNTIYF. Here the CDR3 DNA reads TGTGCCAGCTCATACGCCCTCACAGGGAACTCTGGAAACACCATATATTTT.